This entry is about one TCR beta chain. Its antigen is not yet known. Base qualities are not recorded, but no much larger clone differs from it by a single base. Enrolling through a virtual design, the prospective study's participants ranged in age from roughly 18 to 95 years and lived across 24 United States geographic areas. In the prospective study, participants were assigned to cohorts based on the clinical history participants reported in a screening survey and a study questionnaire. Recovered participants in ImmuneRACE Cohort 3 were defined as having two consecutive negative NP/OP PCR tests, clearance from a healthcare professional, or resolution of symptoms. Each participant in the prospective study had whole blood, serum and a nasopharyngeal or oropharyngeal swab collected by mobile phlebotomists. Over a roughly two-month period, participants in the prospective study had the option of providing additional blood draws and questionnaires. Prospective study blood samples were shipped either frozen or at room temperature before DNA extraction.

The sample comes from a study of blood T cell repertoires in COVID-19 (dated by TCRdb to between 2020 and 2021). For context, the study as a whole: Samples from collaborators originated in the United States, Italy and Spain and spanned both the acute and convalescent phases of COVID-19. The material from the prospective study consisted of cDNA or gDNA derived from T cells, B-cell-depleted T cells, or PBMCs. The dataset comprised deeply sampled blood TCRbeta repertoires from subjects exposed to, actively infected with, or recovered from COVID-19. A freely available public database, intended as a resource for researchers studying the immune response to SARS-CoV-2, is where the repertoires were released. Samples were obtained from the ongoing ImmuneRACE study (first 160 participants) and from 1,254 subjects provided by 6 global collaborators. Sample metadata almost always included a de-identified subject ID, COVID-19 status, age in years and sex. Where available, HLA class I and class II types were obtained from metadata supplied by the sample provider rather than from assay-based typing.

Spanning cysteine to phenylalanine, the CDR3 consists of 15 amino acids. The entry retains the CDR3 DNA only, 45 bases that are in frame from base 1. Deletion took 2 bases off V and 8 bases off J, with a span of 16 bases between the germline ends. From the germline V gene, CDR1 is ENHRY and CDR2 is SYGVKD. TCRbeta CDR3 regions were amplified from genomic DNA using the immunoSEQ Assay, a bias-controlled multiplex PCR. The study's own analysis went as follows. Within the assay, amplification of reference gene primers was used to estimate how many nucleated cells each sample contained. To quantify the absolute abundance of each unique TCRbeta CDR3 rearrangement, sequence reads were collapsed and filtered. For each sample, productive Simpson clonality was calculated as the square root of Simpson's diversity index over productive rearrangements. TCRdb re-hosts the immuneACCESS table, in-frame sequences only. Its copies lack some clones; in the studies checked, an unresolved V gene accounts for under half of them, and the cause for the rest is not known. V, J and clone size derive from that table, while D and trimming were established from the DNA sequence. This sample gives 200,000 or so clones in total; more than 65% of them show up just once. The top ten hold around 7.5% of the sample.

Overall study results and their limits: The amount of clinical and demographic metadata varied by source and participant and was provided uncurated.

This TCR was sampled from a middle-aged man who had recovered from COVID-19. The sequenced material came from PBMCs or T cells enriched from blood (not recorded which). The sequence links TRBV10-3 to TRBJ2-1; a tentative D call is TRBD1 (5 bases match). The DNA reads TGTGCCATCAGTGAGCGGGTAGGGGCGACGGATGAGCAGTTCTTC. It specifies CAISERVGATDEQFF.